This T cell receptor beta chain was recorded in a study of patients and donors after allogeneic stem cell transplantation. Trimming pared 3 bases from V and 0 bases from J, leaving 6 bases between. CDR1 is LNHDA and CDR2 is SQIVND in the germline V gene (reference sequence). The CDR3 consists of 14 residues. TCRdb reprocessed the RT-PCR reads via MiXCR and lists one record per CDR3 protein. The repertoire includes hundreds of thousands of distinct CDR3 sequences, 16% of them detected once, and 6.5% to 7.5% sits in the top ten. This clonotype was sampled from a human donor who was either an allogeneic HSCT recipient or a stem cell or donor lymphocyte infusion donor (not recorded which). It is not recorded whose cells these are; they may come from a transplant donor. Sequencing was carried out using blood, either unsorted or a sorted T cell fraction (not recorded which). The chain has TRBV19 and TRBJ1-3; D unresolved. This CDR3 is CASSIPLSGNTIYF. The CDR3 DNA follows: TGTGCCAGTAGTATCCCCCTCTCTGGAAACACCATATATTTT.